This T cell receptor (beta chain) was sequenced during a study of CD8+CD57+ T cells in acquired aplastic anemia (dated by TCRdb to between 2018 and 2020). About the investigation overall: On average, sorted CD4+ and CD8+ cells yielded around 3.5 ug of extracted DNA, with a range of 0.2 to 27.4 ug. CD8+CD57+ expansion was defined as a frequency above the mean frequency observed in healthy subjects. Study-level results and caveats: Patients and healthy controls showed no significant difference in CD8+ Simpson's diversity (P=0.060). Some 31 CD8+ CDR3 sequences were shared between patients and controls but appeared highly expressed in patients and within their immunodominant clones.

Genomic DNA served as template for TCR beta VDJ combination and CDR3 sequence profiling. An Illumina HiSeq 2000 was the platform used for TCR repertoire sequencing. The original pipeline was this. TRBV/TRBJ rearrangement plots, CDR3 size and DJ length profiles, and Simpson's diversity index were used to assess repertoires. The immunodominant clone was defined as the most abundant DNA sequence in deep sequencing data. CDR3 amino acid sequences were checked for sharing between subjects and were compared against published repertoires and the VDJdb database. The public reads were reprocessed in TCRdb via fastp at Q25 and MiXCR, keeping in-frame beta chains. Each record represents a unique CDR3 protein, reported with the most common genes and DNA among its rows. TCRdb, rather than the study authors, made the V and J calls. This sample gives under 200,000 distinct CDR3 sequences in total; 47% of them show up just once. The ten most abundant clones make up 2.5% to 3% of the sample.

Flow cytometry had shown CD8+CD57+ cell expansion in the patients selected for sequencing. Every patient had a diagnosis of severe acquired aplastic anemia based on International Study of Aplastic Anemia and Agranulocytosis and Camitta criteria. No patient had received any therapy when blood was sampled. The study deep-sequenced TCR repertoires of sorted CD4+ and CD8+ blood T cells from severe aplastic anemia patients and healthy subjects. Patients were enrolled under clinicaltrials.gov protocols 00001620, 01623167, 00001397, 00071045, 00081523 and 00961064 in the USA. Ficoll-Paque density gradient centrifugation was used to isolate peripheral blood mononuclear cells. Before DNA extraction, CD4+ and CD8+ T cells were sorted by FACS or by magnetic beads. As regards this clonotype: Its specific antigen is unknown. No much larger clone is present one base from it, and per-base qualities are unavailable.

V lost 3 bases and J lost 3 bases; the stretch between them is 15 bases long. From its cysteine to its phenylalanine, the CDR3 spans 16 amino acids. The read is trimmed to its CDR3 DNA, 48 bases read in frame from base 1. In the germline V gene (reference sequence), CDR1 corresponds to LGHDT and CDR2 to YNNKEL. This sequence uses TRBV3-1 and TRBJ1-3, and perhaps TRBD1 as D gene, on 6 matching bases. Sequencing used sorted CD4+, CD8+, or CD8+CD57+ T cells (not recorded which) from PBMCs. The TCR comes from a human donor with aplastic anemia. The sequenced DNA is TGTGCCAGCAGCCAGCACGCAGGGGTCGTTGGAAACACCATATATTTT. The translation is CASSQHAGVVGNTIYF.